This section outlines one TCR beta chain sequence together with its context. This specimen comes from a study of blood T cell repertoires in COVID-19. Assay used: immunoSEQ multiplex PCR; TCRdb lists only in-frame clones, some missing. The top ten hold roughly 6.7% of the sample, which has about 190,000 clones, roughly 89% seen once. The V and J ends lost 0 bases and 8 bases respectively, with 11 bases between them. Germline-derived CDR1 and CDR2 are SGDLS and YYNGEE. This CDR3 is 13 amino acids long. Material: peripheral blood. This sequence was found in a man aged 40-50 years with acute or convalescent COVID-19. This chain links TRBV9 with TRBJ1-2, with D tentatively TRBD1 (5 bases). The CDR3 DNA reads TGTGCCAGCAGCGTAGTATCAGGGCGCGGCTACACCTTC. The encoded protein is CASSVVSGRGYTF.